This TCR beta chain was retrieved from a study of blood T cell repertoires in COVID-19. The overall study: Italy, Spain and the United States were the sources of the convalescent and acute COVID-19 samples.

This table comes from immunoSEQ multiplex PCR, and its TCRdb copy is limited to in-frame clones, with some not included. The sample lists around 250,000 clones, roughly four fifths occurring once. V lost 2 bases and J 2 bases, leaving 17 bases between the germline ends. Looked up from germline, CDR1 is ENHRY and CDR2 is SYGVKD. CDR3 length: 17 residues. The origin of this receptor is a young woman with acute or convalescent COVID-19. The chain has TRBV10-3 and TRBJ2-3; tentative D call: TRBD2 (6 bases). The material sequenced was peripheral blood. CDR3 region: CAISEQPGTGNTDTQYF. As DNA, the CDR3 is TGTGCCATCAGTGAGCAACCGGGGACTGGAAACACAGATACGCAGTATTTT.